Listed below are T cell receptor beta chains from one sample, sequenced in a study of shared clonotypes between healthy human individuals. The protocol was immunoSEQ multiplex PCR, while the TCRdb copy is restricted to in-frame clones and leaves out a portion. The sample contains about 2.2 million clones, 80% to 95% of which appear only once. Input material: naive CD8+ T cells from PBMCs. These receptors were obtained from a young man in good health. Some clones in this sample may be carry-over from other donors' samples. Both conserved end residues are part of each CDR3. The order of the fields is clone size, V gene, D gene, J gene, CDR3 DNA, CDR3 protein. The D gene is left open where the match is weak. Some rows have no size entry. The others give once, few or many, or a class for an expanded clone.

NA	TRBV27	NA	TRBJ2-5	TGTGCCAGCAGTTTGAGAGGCCCTCCTGGGCCGGGCCAAGAGACCCAGTACTTC	CASSLRGPPGPGQETQYF
once	TRBV5-1	NA	TRBJ1-1	TGCGCCAGCAGCTTGGCCGGTAGGGGCGGAACTGAAGCTTTCTTT	CASSLAGRGGTEAFF
once	TRBV6-7	TRBD2	TRBJ2-3	TGTGCCAGCAGTTACTCCACTAGCGGAAGCACAGATACGCAGTATTTT	CASSYSTSGSTDTQYF
NA	TRBV2	NA	TRBJ1-1	TGTGCCAGCAGTGAATGGGGGGTTGGCACTGAAGCTTTCTTT	CASSEWGVGTEAFF
NA	TRBV6-5	TRBD1	TRBJ1-1	TGTGCCAGCAGTTATATCATCGGGACAGGTACTGAAGCTTTCTTT	CASSYIIGTGTEAFF
few	TRBV9	NA	TRBJ1-1	TGTGCCAGCAGCCCTTCACCGACCCCGCAACCTGAAGCTTTCTTT	CASSPSPTPQPEAFF
NA	TRBV19	NA	TRBJ2-7	TGTGCCAGTAGTACGTACCCCTCCTACGAGCAGTACTTC	CASSTYPSYEQYF
NA	TRBV9	NA	TRBJ2-7	TGTGCCAGCAGCGGGGTGGACGGCCCCAACCACGAGCAGTACTTC	CASSGVDGPNHEQYF
NA	TRBV9	NA	TRBJ2-1	TGTGCCAGCAGCGCTTTGGACCTTGGCTCCTACAATGAGCAGTTCTTC	CASSALDLGSYNEQFF
NA	TRBV29-1	TRBD2	TRBJ2-7	TGCAGCGTTGAACCCTCTAGCGGGCCGTCCTACGAGCAGTACTTC	CSVEPSSGPSYEQYF
NA	TRBV11-2	NA	TRBJ2-4	TGTGCCAGCAGCTTCCAGGGAGGCAAAAACATTCAGTACTTC	CASSFQGGKNIQYF
NA	TRBV7-8	TRBD2	TRBJ2-1	TGTGCCAGCAGCCGTAGCGGGACTTACAATGAGCAGTTCTTC	CASSRSGTYNEQFF
NA	TRBV25-1	TRBD1	TRBJ1-2	TGTGCCAGCAGCTTCGGACAGGGCGGAAACTATGGCTACACCTTC	CASSFGQGGNYGYTF
NA	TRBV10-3	TRBD2	TRBJ2-7	TGTGCCACTCAGGGGACTAGCGGTCCCTCGGAGCAGTACTTC	CATQGTSGPSEQYF
NA	TRBV15	NA	TRBJ2-7	TGTGCCACCAGTCCCGGGATCTCCTACGAGCAGTACTTC	CATSPGISYEQYF
NA	TRBV7-2	NA	TRBJ2-1	TGTGCCAGCAGCCCCCTAAGTTACAATGAGCAGTTCTTC	CASSPLSYNEQFF
NA	TRBV28	TRBD1	TRBJ1-1	TGTGCCAGCAGTTTTGTCGGGACAGGGGGGGACACTGAAGCTTTCTTT	CASSFVGTGGDTEAFF
NA	TRBV28	TRBD1	TRBJ2-1	TGTGCCAGCAGACCCGGGACAGGGACTTACAATGAGCAGTTCTTC	CASRPGTGTYNEQFF
NA	TRBV25-1	TRBD1	TRBJ2-5	TGTGCCAGCAGGGACAGGGGGCTCCAAGAGACCCAGTACTTC	CASRDRGLQETQYF
NA	TRBV4-2	NA	TRBJ1-5	TGTGCCAGCAGCGTCCCCGGAGATAGCAATCAGCCCCAGCATTTT	CASSVPGDSNQPQHF
once	TRBV11-3	TRBD1	TRBJ2-3	TGTGCCAGCAGCTTACGCAGCGCGGACAGGGTGAAAGATACGCAGTATTTT	CASSLRSADRVKDTQYF
NA	TRBV28	TRBD2	TRBJ2-1	TGTGCCAGCAGTGTGCCTAGCGGGAGTAGGGATGAGCAGTTCTTC	CASSVPSGSRDEQFF
NA	TRBV7-8	NA	TRBJ2-7	TGTGCCAGCAGCTTAACGGGAGCCCGCGAGCAGTACTTC	CASSLTGAREQYF
NA	TRBV27	NA	TRBJ2-1	TGTGCCAGCAGTTTATCGGAGGTGTGGAACAATGAGCAGTTCTTC	CASSLSEVWNNEQFF
NA	TRBV4-3	NA	TRBJ1-4	TGCGCCAGCAGCCAAGGTTCGGGGCGGGGCGAAAAACTGTTTTTT	CASSQGSGRGEKLFF
NA	TRBV28	NA	TRBJ1-2	TGTGCCAGCACCTCAGACAGCCTTTTCTATGGCTACACCTTC	CASTSDSLFYGYTF
NA	TRBV28	TRBD2	TRBJ2-3	TGTGCCAGCAGTTCGCGGGGGACTAGCACAGATACGCAGTATTTT	CASSSRGTSTDTQYF
NA	TRBV11-2	NA	TRBJ2-7	TGTGCCAGCAGCTTATCCTCCGGGACCAGCTACGAGCAGTACTTC	CASSLSSGTSYEQYF
NA	TRBV4-1	TRBD1	TRBJ1-2	TGCGCCAGCAGCCAAGTTAGGACAGGGGCTTATGGCTACACCTTC	CASSQVRTGAYGYTF
NA	TRBV27	TRBD1	TRBJ2-1	TGTGCCAGCAGGACAATAGGGACAGGGGGAAATGAGCAGTTCTTC	CASRTIGTGGNEQFF
NA	TRBV19	TRBD2	TRBJ2-1	TGTGCCAGTGCTGGTAGCGGGAGATTCTACAATGAGCAGTTCTTC	CASAGSGRFYNEQFF
NA	TRBV6-4	NA	TRBJ2-3	TGTGCCAGCAGCGTCACATGGGACTTCACAGATACGCAGTATTTT	CASSVTWDFTDTQYF
NA	TRBV15	NA	TRBJ2-7	TGTGCCACCAGCAGATCCTGGGGGACAATTACCCACGAGCAGTACTTC	CATSRSWGTITHEQYF
once	TRBV27	TRBD2	TRBJ2-7	TGTGCCAGCAGTTTATTGGGAGGGGACGGCCCGCGGGAGCAGTACTTC	CASSLLGGDGPREQYF
NA	TRBV9	TRBD1	TRBJ2-5	TGTGCCAGCAGCGCCTGGACAGGGGGCTTGGAGACCCAGTACTTC	CASSAWTGGLETQYF
NA	TRBV4-1	NA	TRBJ2-7	TGCGCCAGCAGCCACGTTTATCGGGGCGAGCAGTACTTC	CASSHVYRGEQYF
NA	TRBV4-1	NA	TRBJ2-1	TGCGCCAGCAGCCAGGTCGGCGGCAATGAGCAGTTCTTC	CASSQVGGNEQFF
NA	TRBV28	NA	TRBJ2-1	TGTGCCAGCAGCCACCCCCCGCCGAGTGAGCAGTTCTTC	CASSHPPPSEQFF
NA	TRBV2	TRBD1	TRBJ1-4	TGTGCCAGCAGAGAACAGGGGGAGGGAGAAAAACTGTTTTTT	CASREQGEGEKLFF
NA	TRBV7-9	NA	TRBJ2-3	TGTGCCAGCAGCTTGGGGGCGACTAGAGTCTCAGATACGCAGTATTTT	CASSLGATRVSDTQYF
NA	TRBV28	TRBD1	TRBJ1-2	TGTGCCAGCAGTTCGACAGGGGAAGATGGCTACACCTTC	CASSSTGEDGYTF
NA	TRBV7-3	NA	TRBJ2-1	TGTGCCAGCAGCCAGGGGCAGGGTGAGCAGTTCTTC	CASSQGQGEQFF
NA	TRBV4-3	TRBD1	TRBJ2-2	TGCGCCAGCAGCCAAGAATCCCTACAGGGGCTTAGTGACACCGGGGAGCTGTTTTTT	CASSQESLQGLSDTGELFF
once	TRBV27	TRBD2	TRBJ2-1	TGTGCCAGCAAACGACTAGCGGGAGGCTACAATGAGCAGTTCTTC	CASKRLAGGYNEQFF
once	TRBV11-3	TRBD1	TRBJ2-7	TGTGCCAGCAGCCCCCGGGACAGCCCCTACGAGCAGTACTTC	CASSPRDSPYEQYF
NA	TRBV11-2	NA	TRBJ2-5	TGTGCCAGCAGCTTAGGGATCAGGGCAGAGGGGGAGACCCAGTACTTC	CASSLGIRAEGETQYF
NA	TRBV5-1	NA	TRBJ2-1	TGCGCCAGCAGCTTGGAACTAGTTTCCTACAATGAGCAGTTCTTC	CASSLELVSYNEQFF
NA	TRBV11-2	NA	TRBJ2-7	TGTGCCAGCAGCTTGGGGGCGGGAGCCTTGGAGCAGTACTTC	CASSLGAGALEQYF
NA	TRBV5-1	NA	TRBJ2-5	TGCGCCAGCAGCTCCAGAGCAGAGTGGGAGACCCAGTACTTC	CASSSRAEWETQYF
NA	TRBV7-9	NA	TRBJ2-5	TGTGCCAGCAGCGCCCGGACTGGGGTGTATGAGACCCAGTACTTC	CASSARTGVYETQYF
NA	TRBV28	NA	TRBJ2-7	TGTGCCAGCAGCCTTTCTCAAGCCGCCGAGCAGTACTTC	CASSLSQAAEQYF
NA	TRBV4-3	NA	TRBJ2-7	TGCGCCAGCAGCCCCGCCAACGAAGGCCCTAATGTGGACGAGCAGTACTTC	CASSPANEGPNVDEQYF
NA	TRBV19	NA	TRBJ1-1	TGTGCCAGTAGTACTCAACAGGGTCTCACTGAAGCTTTCTTT	CASSTQQGLTEAFF
NA	TRBV9	NA	TRBJ2-7	TGTGCCAGCAGCGTAGGGGACTCTTCGACCTACGAGCAGTACTTC	CASSVGDSSTYEQYF
NA	TRBV27	NA	TRBJ2-7	TGTGCCAGCAGTTTAGCTTCGTCCTACGAGCAGTACTTC	CASSLASSYEQYF
NA	TRBV19	NA	TRBJ2-5	TGTGCCAGTAGTCACTCATCCTACCTGACGGGGACCCCTGAGACCCAGTACTTC	CASSHSSYLTGTPETQYF
NA	TRBV27	NA	TRBJ1-2	TGTGCCAGCAGTTTGTCAGGCCCCAACTATGGCTACACCTTC	CASSLSGPNYGYTF
NA	TRBV14	TRBD2	TRBJ2-1	TGTGCCAGCAGCCAAACGAAGACGGGAGGGTACAATGAGCAGTTCTTC	CASSQTKTGGYNEQFF